There are many counts of the clone carrying this T cell receptor (beta chain). Its antigen remains unknown. This entry is derived from a study of T cells in Graves' hyperthyroidism and ophthalmopathy. Points from the study as a whole: In the blood, most expanded thyroid clonotypes above 0.001 appeared as well. Patients with ophthalmopathy were separated from those with stable hyperthyroidism by a 13 V-J model.

What was amplified from RNA transcripts were TCR beta CDR3 regions. First-round RT-PCR of the TCR CDR3 relied on the HTBI primer set. One entry per CDR3 protein, called by TCRdb with MiXCR from the multiplex PCR reads. The sample has more than 450,000 distinct CDR3 sequences, less than 15% seen once. Graves' hyperthyroidism showing no ophthalmopathy progression within 18 months was considered stable. Diagnoses rested on clinical symptoms, serum thyroxine and TRAb, thyroid ultrasound and orbital computed tomography. This TCR was sampled from a woman aged 35 to 49 with Graves' hyperthyroidism. The specimen sequenced was blood.

The CDR3 sequence is CASGLAGTGELFF. In nucleotides, the CDR3 is TGTGCCTCTGGACTAGCGGGGACCGGGGAGCTGTTTTTT. The chain combines TRBV10-3 with TRBJ2-2; 12 nucleotides match TRBD2. There are 13 residues in the CDR3. The V and J ends lost 11 bases and 5 bases, in that order; junction bases with no gene match: 3. The germline V gene has CDR1 ENHRY and CDR2 SYGVKD.